These 23 T cell receptor beta chains were sequenced from one sample in a study of shared clonotypes between healthy human individuals. Generated by immunoSEQ multiplex PCR, the TCRdb table keeps only in-frame clones and is missing some. The sample shows about 490,000 clones, roughly 85% of them seen only once. The sequencing sample was made of PBMCs. All receptors derive from a middle-aged woman in good health. Some clones in this sample may be carry-over from other donors' samples.

This clone was recorded only once. The rearrangement joins TRBV19 to TRBJ1-4; 7 bases align to TRBD1. The V segment lost 7 bases and the J segment 7 bases; nucleotides outside the gene matches: 9. Looked up from germline, CDR1 is LNHDA and CDR2 is SQIVND (reference sequence). This CDR3 contains 14 residues. The CDR3 DNA sequence: TGTGCCAGTACTTCCGGGACAGAGGGTGAAAAACTGTTTTTT. Translating it yields CASTSGTEGEKLFF.

This chain links TRBV5-4 with TRBJ2-7; TRBD2 might be the D (6 bases). V lost 3 bases, J lost 2 bases, and 12 bases lay in between. The CDR3 covers 14 residues. Germline V gene sequence: CDR1 SGHNT, CDR2 YYREEE (reference sequence). The CDR3 spells CASSSSGGAYEQYF. CDR3 coding DNA: TGTGCCAGCAGCTCAAGCGGAGGGGCCTACGAGCAGTACTTC.

V gene TRBV10-3 combines with J gene TRBJ1-2; D gene uncertain. Germline V gives CDR1 ENHRY, CDR2 SYGVKD. This CDR3 is 13 amino acids long. The ends were cut back, 2 bases at V and 2 bases at J, with 6 bases in the middle. CDR3 amino acids: CAISERQNYGYTF. Written as DNA, the CDR3 is TGTGCCATCAGTGAGCGCCAGAACTATGGCTACACCTTC.

The chain couples TRBV6-5 to TRBJ1-4; D is perhaps TRBD1 (5 bases). V lost 4 bases to trimming and J lost 8 bases, with 14 bases between them. The length of the CDR3 is 14 residues. Per germline, CDR1 MNHEY and CDR2 SVGAGI. CDR3 loop: CASSFGTDYEKLFF. CDR3 bases: TGTGCCAGCAGTTTCGGGACCGATTACGAAAAACTGTTTTTT.

The rearrangement joins TRBV10-2 to TRBJ1-1, with a tentative D call TRBD1 (6 bases). Trimming pared 5 bases from V and 10 bases from J, leaving 14 bases between. CDR3 length equals 12 residues. Germline V gene sequence: CDR1 WSHSY, CDR2 SAAADI. Here the CDR3 reads CASSRSQGVAFF. Written as DNA, the CDR3 is TGCGCCAGCAGTCGGTCACAGGGTGTAGCTTTCTTT.

The V call is TRBV5-4, the J call TRBJ1-4; unclear D gene. The germline CDR1 and CDR2 sequences are SGHNT and YYREEE (reference sequence). The V and J ends lost 0 bases and 3 bases respectively, with 9 bases between them. This CDR3 contains 15 residues. For the CDR3, the DNA is TGTGCCAGCAGCTTGGACGCCACCCCTAATGAAAAACTGTTTTTT. Translated, it gives CASSLDATPNEKLFF.

This clone was seen only once. This chain connects TRBV19 to TRBJ1-5, with D possibly being TRBD1 (6 bases). Germline CDR1 reads LNHDA; CDR2 reads SQIVND (reference sequence). V gave up 3 bases and J gave up 4 bases, with 16 bases separating them. This CDR3 contains 16 residues. Here the CDR3 DNA reads TGTGCCAGTAGTATCGGCGGGGGGCGAGGAAATCAGCCCCAGCATTTT. Encoded protein: CASSIGGGRGNQPQHF.

This clone was detected only a few times. This chain connects TRBV2 to TRBJ2-7; 10 bases map to TRBD1. The CDR3 is 14 amino acids. Trimming cost V 5 bases and J 5 bases; bases outside gene matches: 6. CDR1 is SNHLY, CDR2 FYNNEI, per germline. The CDR3 reads CASSPGTGDDEQYF. In nucleotides, the CDR3 is TGTGCCAGCAGTCCCGGGACAGGGGACGACGAGCAGTACTTC.

On this clone: Other DNA sequences in the sample encode the same CDR3. CDR3 in DNA: TGCAGCGTGGGGCCCAGGGGAACCGGGGAGCTGTTTTTT. Encoded protein: CSVGPRGTGELFF. The chain couples TRBV29-1 to TRBJ2-2; D is perhaps TRBD1 (6 bases). Trimming removed 6 bases at V and 5 bases at J, with 13 bases between. Germline CDR1 is SQVTM and CDR2 is ANQGSEA. The CDR3 is 13 amino acids.

The chain has TRBV28 and TRBJ1-4, with 10 nucleotides matching TRBD1. With V trimmed by 10 bases and J by 5 bases, 4 bases remained unmatched. Per germline, CDR1 MDHEN and CDR2 SYDVKM. The CDR3 is made up of 13 amino acids. As DNA, the CDR3 is TGTGCCACCCGGACAGGGGGGAATGAAAAACTGTTTTTT. Translated: CATRTGGNEKLFF.

The J gene is TRBJ1-1, the V gene TRBV7-1, with D possibly being TRBD1 (6 bases). TRBV7-1 belongs to the ORF category, with a function that is uncertain. This CDR3 is built from 13 residues. The V end was cut by 7 bases, the J end by 1 base, with 10 bases between. The CDR3 DNA sequence: TGTGCCAGCATATGGACAGCGAACACTGAAGCTTTCTTT. Amino acid sequence: CASIWTANTEAFF.

Notes on this clone: The same CDR3 can be traced to other DNA sequences in this sample. The gene calls are TRBV9 and TRBJ2-3, with 10 bases identical to TRBD2. Germline trimming cut 0 bases from V and 4 bases from J; bases unmatched to any gene: 5. Germline V lookup: CDR1 SGDLS, CDR2 YYNGEE. CDR3 length equals 16 residues. The CDR3 DNA follows: TGTGCCAGCAGCGTAGGGGCTAGCGGGAGTGCAGATACGCAGTATTTT. It is translated as CASSVGASGSADTQYF.

The chain combines TRBV2 with TRBJ2-2; the D is unclear. The CDR3 covers 16 residues. Trimming removed 7 bases from V and 1 base from J, with 16 bases in between. Looked up from germline, CDR1 is SNHLY and CDR2 is FYNNEI. This CDR3 is CASIHLGPENTGELFF. The CDR3 coding sequence is TGTGCCAGCATCCATCTAGGACCGGAGAACACCGGGGAGCTGTTTTTT.

The chain carries TRBV7-2 and TRBJ1-1; D gene ambiguous. The V and J ends lost 4 bases and 1 base respectively, with 13 bases between them. This CDR3 is 15 amino acids long. CDR1 and CDR2 (germline): SGHTA, FQGNSA. CDR3 residues: CASSSLGRRNTEAFF. CDR3 nucleotides: TGTGCCAGCAGCTCCCTTGGGCGGCGGAACACTGAAGCTTTCTTT.

The V and J genes are TRBV6-4 and TRBJ2-1; 7 nucleotides match TRBD2. The germline gives CDR1 MRHNA, CDR2 SNTAGT. The CDR3 consists of 15 residues. Trimming cost V 5 bases and J 4 bases; bases outside gene matches: 8. The CDR3 region is CASSWDYLPYNEQFF. CDR3 nucleotide sequence: TGTGCCAGCAGTTGGGACTACCTCCCTTACAATGAGCAGTTCTTC.

CDR3 residues: CASSTGDWWTEAFF. The CDR3 coding sequence is TGTGCCAGCAGCACAGGGGATTGGTGGACTGAAGCTTTCTTT. The genes are TRBV7-9 and TRBJ1-1; 7 positions match TRBD1. V was pared by 5 bases and J by 5 bases, with 8 bases of the junction left unmatched. Germline CDR1 is SEHNR and CDR2 is FQNEAQ (reference sequence). This CDR3 contains 14 residues.

CDR3 DNA sequence: TGTGCCAGCAGCCCGACTAGCGTGGGCGAGCAGTACTTC. Translated: CASSPTSVGEQYF. The gene calls are TRBV7-3 and TRBJ2-7; TRBD2 matches at 8 bases. The CDR3 consists of 13 residues. The V and J ends lost 5 bases and 6 bases, in that order; junction bases with no gene match: 6. Germline-derived CDR1 and CDR2 are SGHTA and FQGTGA.

The rearrangement joins TRBV6-9 to TRBJ1-1, with unresolved D. Germline assignment: CDR1 MNHGY and CDR2 SVAAGI. The CDR3 totals 11 residues. The V end lost 9 bases, the J end lost 4 bases, and 9 bases lay between the germline ends. The CDR3 region has the DNA TGTGCCAGTCTGAGTGGCACTGAAGCTTTCTTT. Protein sequence: CASLSGTEAFF.

The V and J genes are TRBV7-6 and TRBJ2-7, with D maybe TRBD2 (6 bases). Germline V gives CDR1 SGHVS, CDR2 FNYEAQ. This CDR3 contains 15 residues. Trimming pared 1 base from V and 1 base from J, leaving 11 bases between. CDR3 residues: CASSLDGRRSYEQYF. Here the CDR3 DNA reads TGTGCCAGCAGCTTAGACGGGAGACGGTCCTACGAGCAGTACTTC.

The J gene is TRBJ1-2, the V gene TRBV23-1; 11 nucleotides match TRBD1. TRBV23-1 is identified as an open reading frame with a role that is uncertain. The CDR3 is made up of 14 amino acids. DNA of the CDR3: TGCGCTTCGTGCCCCGCGGACAGGGGGCATGGCTACACCTTC. Translated: CASCPADRGHGYTF.

The rearrangement joins TRBV28 to TRBJ2-1, with TRBD2 matching over 7 bases. This CDR3 is 14 amino acids long. Per germline, CDR1 MDHEN and CDR2 SYDVKM. V lost 5 bases, J lost 0 bases, and 1 base stayed unmatched. The CDR3 DNA follows: TGTGCCAGCAGTAGGACTAGCTCCTACAATGAGCAGTTCTTC. Translating gives CASSRTSSYNEQFF. Filled out from reference TRBV28 and TRBJ2-1, the complete variable domain reads DVKVTQSSRYLVKRTGEKVFLECVQDMDHENMFWYRQDPGLGLRLIYFSYDVKMKEKGDIPEGYSVSREKKERFSLILESASTNQTSMYLCASSRTSSYNEQFFGPGTRLTVL.

With regard to this clone: An end of the junction differs from the germline gene, which may be a read error. The sample contains more than one DNA sequence encoding this CDR3. The rearrangement links TRBV19 to TRBJ2-3; TRBD2 might be the D (5 bases). The CDR3 sequence is 15 residues long. Germline assignment: CDR1 LNHDA and CDR2 SQIVND (reference sequence). Here the CDR3 reads CASSIDRGGTDTQYF. In DNA form, the CDR3 reads TGTGCCAGTAGTATAGATCGAGGAGGCACGGATACGCAGTATTTT.

This rearrangement joins TRBV4-3 to TRBJ2-1; 9 bases fit TRBD2. This CDR3 is built from 15 residues. CDR1 is LGHNA and CDR2 is YSLEER in the germline V gene. J was trimmed by 10 bases and V by 4 bases; bases with no gene match: 11. For the CDR3, the DNA is TGCGCCAGCAGCCTCGCCTCGACTAGCGGCCACGAGCAGTTCTTC. Protein: CASSLASTSGHEQFF.